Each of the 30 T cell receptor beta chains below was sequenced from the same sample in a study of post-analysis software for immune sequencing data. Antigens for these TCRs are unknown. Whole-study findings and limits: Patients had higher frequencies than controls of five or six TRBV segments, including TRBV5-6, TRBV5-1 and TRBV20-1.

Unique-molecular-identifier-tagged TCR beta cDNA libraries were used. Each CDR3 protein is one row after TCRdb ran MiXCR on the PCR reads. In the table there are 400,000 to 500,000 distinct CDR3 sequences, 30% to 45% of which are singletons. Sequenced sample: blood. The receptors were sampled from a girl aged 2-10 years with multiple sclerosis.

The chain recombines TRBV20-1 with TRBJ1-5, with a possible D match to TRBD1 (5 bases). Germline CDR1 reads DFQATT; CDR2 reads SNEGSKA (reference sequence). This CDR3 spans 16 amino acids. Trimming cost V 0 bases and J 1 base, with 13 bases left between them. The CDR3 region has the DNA TGCAGTGCTAGAGATCCCCTTTCAGGGAGCAATCAGCCCCAGCATTTT. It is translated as CSARDPLSGSNQPQHF.

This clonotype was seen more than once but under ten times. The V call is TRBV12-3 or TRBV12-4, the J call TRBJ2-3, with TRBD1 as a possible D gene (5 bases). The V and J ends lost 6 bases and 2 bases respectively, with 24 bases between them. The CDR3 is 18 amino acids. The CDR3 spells CASSLGTGALFSTDTQYF. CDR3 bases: TGTGCCAGCAGCCTCGGAACAGGAGCTCTATTTTCCACAGATACGCAGTATTTT.

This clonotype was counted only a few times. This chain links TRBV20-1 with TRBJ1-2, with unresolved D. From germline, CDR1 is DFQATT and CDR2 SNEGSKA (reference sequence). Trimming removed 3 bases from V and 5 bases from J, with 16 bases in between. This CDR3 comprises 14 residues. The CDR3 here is CSASMAVDFYGYTF. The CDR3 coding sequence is TGCAGTGCTAGTATGGCGGTAGACTTTTATGGCTACACCTTC.

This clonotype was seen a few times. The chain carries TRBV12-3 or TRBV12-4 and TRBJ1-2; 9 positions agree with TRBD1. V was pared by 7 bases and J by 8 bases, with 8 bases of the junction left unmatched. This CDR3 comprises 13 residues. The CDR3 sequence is CASTFGTGYGYTF. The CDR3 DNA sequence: TGTGCCAGCACCTTTGGGACAGGGTACGGCTACACCTTC.

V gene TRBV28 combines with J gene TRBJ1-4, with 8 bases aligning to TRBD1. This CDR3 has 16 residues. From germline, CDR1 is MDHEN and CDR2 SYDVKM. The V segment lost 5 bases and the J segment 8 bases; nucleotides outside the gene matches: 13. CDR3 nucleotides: TGTGCCAGCAGTGACCCCCCCGGGACAGGTCCAGAAAAACTGTTTTTT. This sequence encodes CASSDPPGTGPEKLFF.

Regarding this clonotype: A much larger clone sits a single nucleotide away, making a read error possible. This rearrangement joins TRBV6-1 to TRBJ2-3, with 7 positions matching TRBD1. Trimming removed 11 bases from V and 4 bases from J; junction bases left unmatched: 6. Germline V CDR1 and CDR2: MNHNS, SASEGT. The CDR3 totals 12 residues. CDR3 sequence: CAADRRPDTQYF. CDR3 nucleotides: TGTGCCGCGGACAGGCGCCCAGATACGCAGTATTTT.

The DNA of the CDR3 is TGTGCCAGCAGCCCATCGATGAGTCCTAGCACAGATACGCAGTATTTT. This translates into CASSPSMSPSTDTQYF. V gene TRBV7-8 combines with J gene TRBJ2-3; unclear D gene. V lost 5 bases, J lost 0 bases, and 15 bases lay in between. The germline gives CDR1 SGHVS, CDR2 FQNEAQ. This CDR3 comprises 16 residues. The full variable domain, its missing parts supplied by reference TRBV7-8 and TRBJ2-3, is GAGVSQSPRYKVAKRGQDVALRCDPISGHVSLFWYQQALGQGPEFLTYFQNEAQLDKSGLPSDRFFAERPEGSVSTLKIQRTQQEDSAVYLCASSPSMSPSTDTQYFGPGTRLTVL.

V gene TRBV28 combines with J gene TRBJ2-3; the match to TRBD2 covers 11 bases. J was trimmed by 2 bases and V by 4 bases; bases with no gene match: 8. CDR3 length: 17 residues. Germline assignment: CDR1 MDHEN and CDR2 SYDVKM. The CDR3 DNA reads TGTGCCAGCAGTTCACCGGGACTAGCGGAATCCACAGATACGCAGTATTTT. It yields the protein CASSSPGLAESTDTQYF.

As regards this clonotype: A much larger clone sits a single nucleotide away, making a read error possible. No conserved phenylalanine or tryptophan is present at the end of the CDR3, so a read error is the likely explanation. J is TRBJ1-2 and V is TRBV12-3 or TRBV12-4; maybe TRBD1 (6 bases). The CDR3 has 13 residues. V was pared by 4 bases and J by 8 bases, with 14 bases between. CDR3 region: CASSSTQGTGYTC. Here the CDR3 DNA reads TGTGCCAGCAGTTCGACCCAGGGGACGGGCTACACCTGC.

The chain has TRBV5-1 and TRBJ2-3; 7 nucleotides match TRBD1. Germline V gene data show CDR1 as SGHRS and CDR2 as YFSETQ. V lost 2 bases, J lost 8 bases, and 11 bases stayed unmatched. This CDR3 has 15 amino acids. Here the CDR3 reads CASSFEARGFGTQYF. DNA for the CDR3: TGCGCCAGCAGCTTTGAGGCCAGGGGGTTCGGTACGCAGTATTTT.

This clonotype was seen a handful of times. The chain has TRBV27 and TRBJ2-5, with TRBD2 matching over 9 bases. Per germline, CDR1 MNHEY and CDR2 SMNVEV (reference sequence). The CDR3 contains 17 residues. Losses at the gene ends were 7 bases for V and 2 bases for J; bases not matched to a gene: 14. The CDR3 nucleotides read TGTGCCAGCACTTTTGTAGGCGGGGGGGGTCCTCAAGAGACCCAGTACTTC. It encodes CASTFVGGGGPQETQYF.

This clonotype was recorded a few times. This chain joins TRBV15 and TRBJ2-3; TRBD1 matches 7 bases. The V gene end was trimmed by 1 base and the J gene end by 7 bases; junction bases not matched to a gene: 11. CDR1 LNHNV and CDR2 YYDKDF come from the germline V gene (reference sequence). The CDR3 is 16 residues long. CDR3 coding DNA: TGTGCCACCAGCAGAGTAGGGCAGGGGGTAACGAATACGCAGTATTTT. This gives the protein CATSRVGQGVTNTQYF.

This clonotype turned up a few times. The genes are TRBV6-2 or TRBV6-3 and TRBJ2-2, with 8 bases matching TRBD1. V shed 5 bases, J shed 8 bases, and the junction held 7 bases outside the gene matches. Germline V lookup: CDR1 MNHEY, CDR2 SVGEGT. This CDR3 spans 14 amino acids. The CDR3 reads CASSLGQGPGELFF. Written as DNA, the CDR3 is TGTGCCAGCAGTCTCGGACAGGGACCAGGGGAGCTGTTTTTT.

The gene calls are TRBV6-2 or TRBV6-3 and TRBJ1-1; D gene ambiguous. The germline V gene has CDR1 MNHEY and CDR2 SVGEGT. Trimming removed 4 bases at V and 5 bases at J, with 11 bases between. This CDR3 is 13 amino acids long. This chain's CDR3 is CASSSGFRTEAFF. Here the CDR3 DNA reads TGTGCCAGCAGTTCGGGTTTCAGGACTGAAGCTTTCTTT.

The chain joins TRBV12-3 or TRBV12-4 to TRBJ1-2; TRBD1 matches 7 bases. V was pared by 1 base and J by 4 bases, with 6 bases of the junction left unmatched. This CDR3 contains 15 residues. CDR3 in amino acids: CASSLGQGHSYGYTF. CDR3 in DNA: TGTGCCAGCAGTTTAGGACAGGGCCACAGCTATGGCTACACCTTC.

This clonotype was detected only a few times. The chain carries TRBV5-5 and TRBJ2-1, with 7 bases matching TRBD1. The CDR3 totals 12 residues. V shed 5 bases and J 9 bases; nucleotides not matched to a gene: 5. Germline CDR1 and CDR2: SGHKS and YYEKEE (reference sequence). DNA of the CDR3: TGTGCCAGCAGACGACAGGGTAGTGAGCAGTTCTTC. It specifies CASRRQGSEQFF.

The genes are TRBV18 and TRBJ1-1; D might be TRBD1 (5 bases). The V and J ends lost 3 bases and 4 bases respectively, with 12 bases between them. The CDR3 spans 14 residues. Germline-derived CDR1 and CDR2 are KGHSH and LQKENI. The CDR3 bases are TGTGCCAGCTCACCGCCGGGACCCGGCACTGAAGCTTTCTTT. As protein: CASSPPGPGTEAFF.

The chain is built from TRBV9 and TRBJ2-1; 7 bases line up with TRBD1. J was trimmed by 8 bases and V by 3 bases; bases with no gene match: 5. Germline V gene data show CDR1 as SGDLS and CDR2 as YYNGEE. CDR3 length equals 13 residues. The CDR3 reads CASSGIQGYEQFF. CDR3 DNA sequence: TGTGCCAGCAGCGGGATACAGGGGTATGAGCAGTTCTTC.

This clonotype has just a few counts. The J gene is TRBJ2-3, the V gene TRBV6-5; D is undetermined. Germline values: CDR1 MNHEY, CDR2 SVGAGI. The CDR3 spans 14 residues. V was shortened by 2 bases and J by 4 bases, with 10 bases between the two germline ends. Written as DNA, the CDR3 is TGTGCCAGCAGTTACCGCCTAGAAGCAGATACGCAGTATTTT. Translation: CASSYRLEADTQYF.

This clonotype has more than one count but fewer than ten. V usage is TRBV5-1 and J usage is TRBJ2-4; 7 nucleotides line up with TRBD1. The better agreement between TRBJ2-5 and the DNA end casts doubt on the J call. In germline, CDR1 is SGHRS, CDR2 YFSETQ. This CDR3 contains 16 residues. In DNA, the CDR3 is TGCGCCAGCAGCTTAGACAGGGTCCCCGAAGTGGAGACCCAGTACTTC. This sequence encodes CASSLDRVPEVETQYF.

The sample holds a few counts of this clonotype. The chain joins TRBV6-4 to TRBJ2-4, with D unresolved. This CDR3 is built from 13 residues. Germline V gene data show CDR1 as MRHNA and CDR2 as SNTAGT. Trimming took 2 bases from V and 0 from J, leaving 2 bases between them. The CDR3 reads CASSDGAKNIQYF. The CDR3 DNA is TGTGCCAGCAGTGACGGAGCCAAAAACATTCAGTACTTC.

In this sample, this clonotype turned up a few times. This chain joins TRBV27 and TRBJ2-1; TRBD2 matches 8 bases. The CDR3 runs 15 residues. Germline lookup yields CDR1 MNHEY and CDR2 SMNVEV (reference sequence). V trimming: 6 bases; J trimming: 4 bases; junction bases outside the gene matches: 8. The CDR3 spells CASRSGSNGYNEQFF. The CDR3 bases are TGTGCCAGCAGGAGCGGGAGTAACGGATACAATGAGCAGTTCTTC.

CDR3 residues: CTSRRVTGELFF. DNA of the CDR3: TGTACCAGCAGAAGAGTGACCGGGGAGCTGTTTTTT. The rearrangement links TRBV7-2 to TRBJ2-2; D is unresolved. The V gene lost 6 bases and the J gene lost 5 bases, with 7 bases spanning the gap. The CDR3 runs 12 residues. CDR1 is SGHTA, CDR2 FQGNSA, per germline. The full variable domain, in which reference TRBV7-2 and TRBJ2-2 provide the parts outside the CDR3, is GAGVSQSPSNKVTEKGKDVELRCDPISGHTALYWYRQSLGQGLEFLIYFQGNSAPDKSGLPSDRFSAERTGGSVSTLTIQRTQQEDSAVYLCTSRRVTGELFFGEGSRLTVL.

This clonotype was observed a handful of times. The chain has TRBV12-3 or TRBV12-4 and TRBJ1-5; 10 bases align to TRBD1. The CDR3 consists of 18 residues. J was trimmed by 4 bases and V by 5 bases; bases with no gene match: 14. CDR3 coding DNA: TGTGCCAGCAGTCTGAGCCCCCGGGACAGGGGATTTAATCAGCCCCAGCATTTT. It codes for CASSLSPRDRGFNQPQHF.

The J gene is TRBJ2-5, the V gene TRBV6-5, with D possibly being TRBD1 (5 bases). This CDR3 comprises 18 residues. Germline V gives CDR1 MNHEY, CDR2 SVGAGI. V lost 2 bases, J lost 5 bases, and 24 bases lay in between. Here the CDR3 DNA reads TGTGCCAGCAGTTACCTACCAACTTGGAAGGGGCATGGGGAGACCCAGTACTTC. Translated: CASSYLPTWKGHGETQYF.

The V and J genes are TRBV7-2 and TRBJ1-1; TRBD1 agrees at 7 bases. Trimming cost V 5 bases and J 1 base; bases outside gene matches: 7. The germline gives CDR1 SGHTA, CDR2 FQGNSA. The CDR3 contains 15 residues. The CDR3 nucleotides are TGTGCCAGCAGCGCGCGACAGGGTGCGAACACTGAAGCTTTCTTT. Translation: CASSARQGANTEAFF.

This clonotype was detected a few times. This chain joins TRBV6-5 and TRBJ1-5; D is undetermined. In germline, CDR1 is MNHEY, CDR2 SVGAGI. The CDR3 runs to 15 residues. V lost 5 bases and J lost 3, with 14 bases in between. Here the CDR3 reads CASSARLGTNQPQHF. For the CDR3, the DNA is TGTGCCAGCAGTGCTAGACTGGGAACCAATCAGCCCCAGCATTTT.

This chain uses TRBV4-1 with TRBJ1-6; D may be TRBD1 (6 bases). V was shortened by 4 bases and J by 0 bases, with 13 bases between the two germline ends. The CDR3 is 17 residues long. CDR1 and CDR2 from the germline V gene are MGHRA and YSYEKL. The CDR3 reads CASSPWTASSYNSPLHF. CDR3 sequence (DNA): TGCGCCAGCAGCCCTTGGACAGCGAGCTCCTATAATTCACCCCTCCACTTT.

CDR3 DNA sequence: TGTGCCAGCAGTCCCAGGTTCTCTGGGGCCAACGTCCTGACTTTC. Its protein is CASSPRFSGANVLTF. The chain recombines TRBV12-3 or TRBV12-4 with TRBJ2-6; D remains unclear. CDR3 size: 15 residues. V was shortened by 5 bases and J by 0 bases, with 8 bases between the two germline ends.

The CDR3 DNA reads as TGCAGTGCTCCGAGGTGGGGATACACTGAAGCTTTCTTT. This gives the protein CSAPRWGYTEAFF. The chain joins TRBV20-1 to TRBJ1-1; D is uncertain. The CDR3 has 13 residues. Between the trimmed V and J ends, which lost 5 bases and 3 bases, there was a span of 13 bases. Germline CDR1 is DFQATT and CDR2 is SNEGSKA (reference sequence).